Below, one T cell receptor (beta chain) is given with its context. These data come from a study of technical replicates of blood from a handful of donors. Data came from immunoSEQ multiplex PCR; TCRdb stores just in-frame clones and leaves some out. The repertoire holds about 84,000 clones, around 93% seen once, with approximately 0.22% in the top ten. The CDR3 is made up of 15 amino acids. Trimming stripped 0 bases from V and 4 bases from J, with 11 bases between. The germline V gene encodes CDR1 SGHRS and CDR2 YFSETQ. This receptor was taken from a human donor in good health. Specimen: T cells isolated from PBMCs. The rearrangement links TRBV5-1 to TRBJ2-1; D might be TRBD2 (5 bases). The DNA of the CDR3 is TGCGCCAGCAGCTTGGGAGCGGCCCTATACAATGAGCAGTTCTTC. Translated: CASSLGAALYNEQFF.